The TCR beta chain described here comes from a study of CD8+ T cells in alopecia areata. In each case, RNA was isolated and then reverse transcribed into cDNA as the sequencing template. This table comes from immunoSEQ multiplex PCR, and its TCRdb copy is limited to in-frame clones, with some not included. This sample has under 200,000 clones, with 50% to 70% found just once. CDR1 and CDR2 (germline): GTSNPN, SVGIG (reference sequence). Trimming cost V 3 bases and J 6 bases, with 17 bases left between them. The CDR3 consists of 14 residues. The treatment is: oral pan-JAK inhibitor, 5-10 mg twice daily.

Sequencing used CD4+ T cells sorted from blood, obtained at week 4, from a patient treated with tofacitinib. The V call is TRBV30, the J call TRBJ1-2; no clear D gene. This receptor was obtained from a human donor with alopecia areata. CDR3 coding DNA: TGTGCCTGGAGCGGGCAACTCGGCCTGGATGGCTACACCTTC. Its translation: CAWSGQLGLDGYTF.